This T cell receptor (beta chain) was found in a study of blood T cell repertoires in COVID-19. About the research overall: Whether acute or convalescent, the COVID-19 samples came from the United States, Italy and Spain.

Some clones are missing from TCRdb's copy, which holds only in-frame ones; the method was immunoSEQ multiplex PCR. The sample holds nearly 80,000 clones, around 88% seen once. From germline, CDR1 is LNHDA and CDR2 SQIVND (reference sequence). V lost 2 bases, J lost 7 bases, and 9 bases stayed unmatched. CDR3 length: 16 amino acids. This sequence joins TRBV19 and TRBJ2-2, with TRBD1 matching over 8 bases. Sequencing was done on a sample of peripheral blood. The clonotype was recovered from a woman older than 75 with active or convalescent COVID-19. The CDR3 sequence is CASSISGRGRSGELFF. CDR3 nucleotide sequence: TGTGCCAGTAGTATAAGCGGCAGGGGGCGAAGCGGGGAGCTGTTTTTT.